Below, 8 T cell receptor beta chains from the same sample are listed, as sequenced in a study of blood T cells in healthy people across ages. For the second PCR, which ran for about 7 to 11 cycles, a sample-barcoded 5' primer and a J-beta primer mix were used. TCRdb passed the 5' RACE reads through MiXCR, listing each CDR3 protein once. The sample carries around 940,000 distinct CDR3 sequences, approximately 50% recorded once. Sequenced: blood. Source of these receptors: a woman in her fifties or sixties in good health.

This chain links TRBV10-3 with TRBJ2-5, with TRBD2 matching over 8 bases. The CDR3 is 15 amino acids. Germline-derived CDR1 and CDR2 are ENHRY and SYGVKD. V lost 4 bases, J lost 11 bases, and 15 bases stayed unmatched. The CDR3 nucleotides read TGTGCCATCAGTGGGAGTGGGACTAGTTTCAATGAGCAGTACTTC. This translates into CAISGSGTSFNEQYF.

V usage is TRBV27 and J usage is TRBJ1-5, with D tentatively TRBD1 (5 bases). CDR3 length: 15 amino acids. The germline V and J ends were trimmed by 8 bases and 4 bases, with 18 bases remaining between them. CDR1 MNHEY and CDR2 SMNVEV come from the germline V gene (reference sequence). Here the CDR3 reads CASRLGGATNQPQHF. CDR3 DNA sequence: TGTGCCAGCCGATTGGGGGGTGCTACAAATCAGCCCCAGCATTTT.

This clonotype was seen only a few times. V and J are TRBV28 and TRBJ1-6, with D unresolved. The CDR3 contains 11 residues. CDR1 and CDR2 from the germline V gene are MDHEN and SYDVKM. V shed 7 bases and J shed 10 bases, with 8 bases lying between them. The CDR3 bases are TGTGCCAGCAAGGGTGGCTCACCCCTCCACTTT. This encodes CASKGGSPLHF.

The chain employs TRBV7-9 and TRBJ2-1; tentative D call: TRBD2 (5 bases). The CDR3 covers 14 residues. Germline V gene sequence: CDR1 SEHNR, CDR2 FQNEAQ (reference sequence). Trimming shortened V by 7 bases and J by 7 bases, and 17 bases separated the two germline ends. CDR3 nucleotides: TGTGCCAGCATGCGGGTCTCGTGGAGGAATGAGCAGTTCTTC. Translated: CASMRVSWRNEQFF. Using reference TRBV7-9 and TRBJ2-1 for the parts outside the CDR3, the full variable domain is DTGVSQNPRHKITKRGQNVTFRCDPISEHNRLYWYRQTLGQGPEFLTYFQNEAQLEKSRLLSDRFSAERPKGSFSTLEIQRTEQGDSAMYLCASMRVSWRNEQFFGPGTRLTVL.

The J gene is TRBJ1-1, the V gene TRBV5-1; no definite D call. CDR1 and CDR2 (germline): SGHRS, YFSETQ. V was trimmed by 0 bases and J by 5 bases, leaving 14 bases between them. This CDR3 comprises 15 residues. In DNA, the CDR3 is TGCGCCAGCAGCTTGGGTCCGGGTTTCGAGACTGAAGCTTTCTTT. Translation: CASSLGPGFETEAFF.

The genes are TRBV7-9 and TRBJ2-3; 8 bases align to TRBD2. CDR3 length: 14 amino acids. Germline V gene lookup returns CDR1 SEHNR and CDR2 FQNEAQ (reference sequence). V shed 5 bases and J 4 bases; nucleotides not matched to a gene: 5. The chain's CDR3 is CASSDRGGADTQYF. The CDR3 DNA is TGTGCCAGCAGCGACCGGGGGGGAGCAGATACGCAGTATTTT.

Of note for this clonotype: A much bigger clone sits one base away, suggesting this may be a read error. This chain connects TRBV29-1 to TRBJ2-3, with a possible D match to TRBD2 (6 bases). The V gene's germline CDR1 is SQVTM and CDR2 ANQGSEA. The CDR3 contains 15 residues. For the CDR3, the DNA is TGCAGCGCCGTCCGGGACTGGAGCTTCACAGGTACGCAGTATTTT. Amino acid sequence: CSAVRDWSFTGTQYF.

The CDR3 sequence: CASSIGSYAPYEQYF. The CDR3 nucleotides read TGTGCCAGCAGTATCGGTAGCTATGCCCCCTACGAGCAGTACTTC. This sequence joins TRBV28 and TRBJ2-7; D is undetermined. Germline V CDR1 and CDR2: MDHEN, SYDVKM. This CDR3 has 15 amino acids. V lost 5 bases, J lost 2 bases, and 16 bases lay in between.